The next 30 T cell receptor beta chains were all read from a single sample in a study of T cell changes during pregnancy in multiple sclerosis. Sequencing used immunoSEQ multiplex PCR; TCRdb keeps in-frame clones, though not all of them. The sample holds about 56,000 clones; approximately 91% are singletons and the top ten take about 0.5%. Sample: CD4+ T cells from peripheral blood mononuclear cells, taken in the third trimester of pregnancy. All receptors come from a female donor with multiple sclerosis, enrolled in a pregnancy study.

The CDR3 DNA reads as TGCGCCAGCAGCTTGGCTACTAGCGGGGTGATCACAGATACGCAGTATTTT. It yields the protein CASSLATSGVITDTQYF. This chain joins TRBV5-1 and TRBJ2-3, with 10 bases identical to TRBD2. Germline values: CDR1 SGHRS, CDR2 YFSETQ. CDR3 length: 17 residues. V gave up 0 bases and J gave up 2 bases; unmatched junction bases: 6.

This chain joins TRBV7-9 and TRBJ2-7, with TRBD1 matching 8 bases. CDR1 is SEHNR, CDR2 FQNEAQ, per germline (reference sequence). This CDR3 has 13 residues. J was trimmed by 6 bases and V by 4 bases; bases with no gene match: 5. CDR3 nucleotides: TGTGCCAGCAGCTCCGCCGACAGGGGCGAGCAGTACTTC. Protein product: CASSSADRGEQYF.

The gene calls are TRBV7-9 and TRBJ2-5; 11 bases align to TRBD2. The length of the CDR3 is 16 residues. Germline loops: CDR1 SEHNR, CDR2 FQNEAQ (reference sequence). V was clipped by 5 bases and J by 3 bases; unmatched bases: 8. The CDR3 DNA is TGTGCCAGCAGCCGACGGCCGGGACTAGCGGAAGAGACCCAGTACTTC. It encodes CASSRRPGLAEETQYF.

The chain has TRBV7-6 and TRBJ2-3; 13 nucleotides agree with TRBD2. CDR3 length: 16 residues. From germline, CDR1 is SGHVS and CDR2 FNYEAQ. The V segment lost 4 bases and the J segment 1 base; nucleotides outside the gene matches: 2. The CDR3 DNA is TGTGCCAGCAGCTCCGGACTAGCGGGGGGCACAGATACGCAGTATTTT. It encodes CASSSGLAGGTDTQYF. The full variable domain, its missing parts supplied by reference TRBV7-6 and TRBJ2-3, is GAGVSQSPRYKVTKRGQDVALRCDPISGHVSLYWYRQALGQGPEFLTYFNYEAQQDKSGLPNDRFSAERPEGSISTLTIQRTEQRDSAMYRCASSSGLAGGTDTQYFGPGTRLTVL.

This rearrangement joins TRBV6-1 to TRBJ2-7; weak D call: TRBD1 (6 bases). Germline V lookup: CDR1 MNHNS, CDR2 SASEGT. The CDR3 totals 14 residues. With 3 bases removed from V and 2 bases from J, the gap between germline ends came to 11 bases. Here the CDR3 DNA reads TGTGCCAGCAGTGAGCAGGGGTATACCTACGAGCAGTACTTC. Its translation is CASSEQGYTYEQYF.

The sample holds one count of this clone. The chain employs TRBV2 and TRBJ1-2; TRBD1 matches at 10 bases. Per germline, CDR1 SNHLY and CDR2 FYNNEI. This CDR3 has 14 amino acids. V gave up 6 bases and J gave up 7 bases; unmatched junction bases: 8. The CDR3 spells CASSPTGGGGGYTF. CDR3 sequence (DNA): TGTGCCAGCAGCCCGACAGGGGGCGGGGGTGGCTACACCTTC. The full variable domain, in which reference TRBV2 and TRBJ1-2 provide the parts outside the CDR3, is EPEVTQTPSHQVTQMGQEVILRCVPISNHLYFYWYRQILGQKVEFLVSFYNNEISEKSEIFDDQFSVERPDGSNFTLKIRSTKLEDSAMYFCASSPTGGGGGYTFGSGTRLTVV.

V gene TRBV5-1 combines with J gene TRBJ2-5, with D perhaps TRBD2 (5 bases). V dropped 3 bases and J dropped 1 base, with 13 bases sitting between them. This CDR3 comprises 15 residues. The germline gives CDR1 SGHRS, CDR2 YFSETQ. The chain's CDR3 is CASSYLAGGQETQYF. The CDR3 DNA reads as TGCGCCAGCAGCTACCTTGCTGGAGGCCAAGAGACCCAGTACTTC.

This chain uses TRBV29-1 with TRBJ2-5, with 7 bases matching TRBD2. Germline lookup yields CDR1 SQVTM and CDR2 ANQGSEA. V was clipped by 2 bases and J by 9 bases; unmatched bases: 9. The CDR3 is made up of 13 amino acids. CDR3 sequence: CSVENPGGGSQYF. The CDR3 DNA reads TGCAGCGTTGAAAACCCGGGGGGTGGGTCCCAGTACTTC.

This chain links TRBV6-6 with TRBJ1-2; 7 bases are a match to TRBD1. The CDR3 loop spans 14 amino acids. From germline, CDR1 is MNHNY and CDR2 SVGAGI (reference sequence). Germline trimming cut 7 bases from V and 4 bases from J; bases unmatched to any gene: 9. This CDR3 is CASTMTGIRYGYTF. CDR3 nucleotides: TGTGCCAGCACCATGACAGGGATCCGCTATGGCTACACCTTC.

The rearrangement joins TRBV29-1 to TRBJ1-1, with D perhaps matching TRBD1 (6 bases). V was cut by 6 bases and J by 5 bases, with 13 bases left in between. Germline lookup yields CDR1 SQVTM and CDR2 ANQGSEA. The CDR3 runs to 12 residues. As DNA, the CDR3 is TGCAGCGTGAAACAGGGAGGGACTGAAGCTTTCTTT. Its protein is CSVKQGGTEAFF.

The rearrangement uses TRBV7-3 and TRBJ2-5; maybe TRBD2 (5 bases). Trimming stripped 1 base from V and 1 base from J, with 10 bases between. In germline, CDR1 is SGHTA, CDR2 FQGTGA. This CDR3 has 15 residues. This CDR3 is CASSLMAGTQETQYF. DNA of the CDR3: TGTGCCAGCAGCTTAATGGCGGGTACCCAAGAGACCCAGTACTTC.

V is TRBV9 and J is TRBJ2-7; D is undetermined. Between the trimmed V and J ends, which lost 3 bases and 1 base, there was a span of 5 bases. The V gene's germline CDR1 is SGDLS and CDR2 YYNGEE. The CDR3 is 12 amino acids. CDR3 region: CASSGESYEQYF. Written as DNA, the CDR3 is TGTGCCAGCAGCGGCGAATCCTACGAGCAGTACTTC. Full variable domain (outside the CDR3, taken from reference TRBV9 and TRBJ2-7): DSGVTQTPKHLITATGQRVTLRCSPRSGDLSVYWYQQSLDQGLQFLIQYYNGEERAKGNILERFSAQQFPDLHSELNLSSLELGDSALYFCASSGESYEQYFGPGTRLTVT.

About this clone: A junction boundary mismatches the germline segment, possibly from a read error. This sequence joins TRBV5-1 and TRBJ2-7, with a weak D call TRBD1 (5 bases). This CDR3 has 15 amino acids. In germline, CDR1 is SGHRS, CDR2 YFSETQ. The CDR3 reads CASSIGWTPSNEQYF. In DNA, the CDR3 is TGCGCCAGCAGCATAGGGTGGACACCCTCCAACGAGCAGTACTTC.

V is TRBV5-1 and J is TRBJ1-1; 7 bases are shared with TRBD1. CDR3 length: 14 amino acids. CDR1 and CDR2 from the germline V gene are SGHRS and YFSETQ. Trimming took 5 bases from V and 4 from J; bases not matched to a gene: 8. The CDR3 nucleotides read TGCGCCAGCAGATCCTTTACAGGGGTCACTGAAGCTTTCTTT. Protein: CASRSFTGVTEAFF.

The chain couples TRBV7-3 to TRBJ2-1; D not certain. The CDR3 runs 20 residues. V lost 2 bases to trimming and J lost 0 bases, with 23 bases between them. Germline assignment: CDR1 SGHTA and CDR2 FQGTGA. CDR3 sequence reads: CASSLADSQLNPYSYNEQFF. The CDR3 DNA reads TGTGCCAGCAGCTTAGCCGATTCTCAACTAAATCCGTACTCCTACAATGAGCAGTTCTTC.

The gene calls are TRBV13 and TRBJ1-3, with 10 bases aligning to TRBD1. V shed 5 bases, J shed 8 bases, and the junction held 12 bases outside the gene matches. The CDR3 runs to 16 residues. Germline values: CDR1 PRHDT, CDR2 FYEKMQ (reference sequence). The CDR3 loop is CASSRGGQGPFHTIYF. CDR3 nucleotide sequence: TGTGCCAGCAGCCGGGGGGGACAGGGGCCGTTCCACACCATATATTTT.

The chain recombines TRBV7-3 with TRBJ2-2; D gene unclear. The V gene's germline CDR1 is SGHTA and CDR2 FQGTGA. The CDR3 consists of 13 residues. The V gene lost 5 bases and the J gene lost 3 bases, with 7 bases spanning the gap. The CDR3 spells CASSPLHTGELFF. The CDR3 DNA is TGTGCCAGCAGCCCACTCCACACCGGGGAGCTGTTTTTT.

V is TRBV2 and J is TRBJ2-6; 7 bases map to TRBD1. Germline V CDR1 and CDR2: SNHLY, FYNNEI. There are 15 residues in the CDR3. V was clipped by 11 bases and J by 0 bases; unmatched bases: 7. The CDR3 region has the DNA TGTGCCGGCGGACAGGAATACTCTGGGGCCAACGTCCTGACTTTC. Translating gives CAGGQEYSGANVLTF.

In this sample, this clone turned up a few times. This chain links TRBV5-1 with TRBJ1-1, with 7 bases matching TRBD1. Germline V gene data show CDR1 as SGHRS and CDR2 as YFSETQ. The CDR3 length is 15 residues. V shed 2 bases and J 1 base; nucleotides not matched to a gene: 5. The CDR3 is CASSFSDRENTEAFF. The CDR3 nucleotides are TGCGCCAGCAGCTTCTCAGACAGGGAGAACACTGAAGCTTTCTTT.

J is TRBJ2-7 and V is TRBV6-1; the D gene is possibly TRBD1 (5 bases). The CDR3 runs to 13 residues. V shed 6 bases and J shed 0 bases, with 9 bases lying between them. Germline values: CDR1 MNHNS, CDR2 SASEGT. The CDR3 loop is CASSVTASYEQYF. The DNA for the CDR3 is TGTGCCAGCAGCGTGACAGCCTCCTACGAGCAGTACTTC.

This clone was seen only a few times. Here the CDR3 DNA reads TGTGCCAGCTCACCAGCGCGGGACAGGGGATCCACGGTTTCCACAGATACGCAGTATTTT. Encoded protein: CASSPARDRGSTVSTDTQYF. This chain uses TRBV18 with TRBJ2-3; 10 nucleotides match TRBD1. Germline V gives CDR1 KGHSH, CDR2 LQKENI. The length of the CDR3 is 20 residues. V trimming: 2 bases; J trimming: 2 bases; junction bases outside the gene matches: 16.

This chain links TRBV7-9 with TRBJ2-7; possibly TRBD2 for D (5 bases). V was clipped by 5 bases and J by 7 bases, with 12 bases between them. Germline V gene sequence: CDR1 SEHNR, CDR2 FQNEAQ (reference sequence). This CDR3 contains 12 residues. In DNA, the CDR3 is TGTGCCAGCAGCAGGGATGAGGGAGAGCAGTACTTC. It codes for CASSRDEGEQYF.

The V and J genes are TRBV5-1 and TRBJ1-2; the match to TRBD1 covers 7 bases. The germline V gene encodes CDR1 SGHRS and CDR2 YFSETQ. The CDR3 consists of 16 residues. The V gene end was trimmed by 0 bases and the J gene end by 0 bases; junction bases not matched to a gene: 5. The CDR3 DNA sequence: TGCGCCAGCAGCTTGGGGCAGGGGGGCACTAACTATGGCTACACCTTC. Translating it yields CASSLGQGGTNYGYTF.

This chain joins TRBV9 and TRBJ1-1, with D possibly TRBD1 on 5 matching bases. Germline CDR1 reads SGDLS; CDR2 reads YYNGEE. Trimming stripped 0 bases from V and 4 bases from J, with 16 bases between. This CDR3 region has 16 residues. The CDR3 region is CASSVVSAGRGTEAFF. The CDR3 bases are TGTGCCAGCAGCGTAGTCTCCGCAGGGCGGGGCACTGAAGCTTTCTTT.

The V call is TRBV7-2, the J call TRBJ2-7; D call uncertain. V lost 2 bases and J lost 6, with 14 bases in between. CDR1 is SGHTA and CDR2 is FQGNSA in the germline V gene. The length of the CDR3 is 14 residues. CDR3 coding DNA: TGTGCCAGCAGCTTATCTGTTGGAGTTCGCGAGCAGTACTTC. It translates to CASSLSVGVREQYF. The full variable domain, completed using reference TRBV7-2 and TRBJ2-7, is GAGVSQSPSNKVTEKGKDVELRCDPISGHTALYWYRQSLGQGLEFLIYFQGNSAPDKSGLPSDRFSAERTGGSVSTLTIQRTQQEDSAVYLCASSLSVGVREQYFGPGTRLTVT.

V gene TRBV4-1 combines with J gene TRBJ1-2; 9 nucleotides line up with TRBD1. Germline-derived CDR1 and CDR2 are MGHRA and YSYEKL. This CDR3 spans 15 amino acids. Unmatched junction bases numbered 8, after V lost 4 bases and J lost 5 bases. The CDR3 loop is CASSPTQTGGYGYTF. DNA for the CDR3: TGCGCCAGCAGCCCCACACAGACAGGGGGATATGGCTACACCTTC.

The V gene is TRBV5-5, the J gene TRBJ2-7, with D maybe TRBD1 (6 bases). The CDR3 consists of 15 residues. Germline V lookup: CDR1 SGHKS, CDR2 YYEKEE (reference sequence). The V end was cut by 4 bases, the J end by 3 bases, with 17 bases between. CDR3 nucleotides: TGTGCCAGCAGCGGGAACAGGGCTCTGGGCTACGAGCAGTACTTC. Translated, it gives CASSGNRALGYEQYF.

This clone was seen just once. The rearrangement uses TRBV6-6 and TRBJ2-1; possibly TRBD1 for D (6 bases). V gave up 0 bases and J gave up 2 bases, with 11 bases separating them. The CDR3 length is 16 residues. CDR1 is MNHNY, CDR2 SVGAGI, per germline (reference sequence). CDR3 DNA sequence: TGTGCCAGCAGTTACTCGTGGGACACAACCTACAATGAGCAGTTCTTC. It translates to CASSYSWDTTYNEQFF.

The rearrangement joins TRBV30 to TRBJ1-5; unclear D gene. V lost 1 base, J lost 2 bases, and 9 bases lay in between. The CDR3 spans 14 residues. CDR1 is GTSNPN, CDR2 SVGIG, per germline (reference sequence). CDR3 region: CAWSDDSRNQPQHF. DNA of the CDR3: TGTGCCTGGAGTGATGACTCTCGCAATCAGCCCCAGCATTTT.

The rearrangement links TRBV5-1 to TRBJ2-3, with D perhaps TRBD2 (6 bases). The V gene's germline CDR1 is SGHRS and CDR2 YFSETQ. This CDR3 is 14 amino acids long. Trimming removed 0 bases at V and 4 bases at J, with 9 bases between. CDR3 DNA sequence: TGCGCCAGCAGCTTGGTGGGAGGCCCAGATACGCAGTATTTT. This encodes CASSLVGGPDTQYF.